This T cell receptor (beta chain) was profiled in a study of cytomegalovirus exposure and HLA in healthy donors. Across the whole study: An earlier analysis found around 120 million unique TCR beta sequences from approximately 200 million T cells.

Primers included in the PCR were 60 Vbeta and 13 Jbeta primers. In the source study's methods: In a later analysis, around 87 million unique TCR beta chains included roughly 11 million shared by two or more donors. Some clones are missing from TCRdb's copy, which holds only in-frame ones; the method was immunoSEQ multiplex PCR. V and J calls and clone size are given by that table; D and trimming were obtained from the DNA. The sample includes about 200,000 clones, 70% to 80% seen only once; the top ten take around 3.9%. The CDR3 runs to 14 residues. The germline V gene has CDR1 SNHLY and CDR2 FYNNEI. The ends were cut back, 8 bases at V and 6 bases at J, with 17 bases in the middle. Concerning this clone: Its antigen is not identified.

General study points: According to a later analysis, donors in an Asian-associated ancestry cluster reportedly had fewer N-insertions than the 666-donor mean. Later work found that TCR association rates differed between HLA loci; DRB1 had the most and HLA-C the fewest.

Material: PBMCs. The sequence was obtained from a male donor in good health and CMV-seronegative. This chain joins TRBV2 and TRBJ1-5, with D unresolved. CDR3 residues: CASLMDPRGQPQHF. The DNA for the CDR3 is TGTGCCAGCCTCATGGACCCGCGGGGTCAGCCCCAGCATTTT.